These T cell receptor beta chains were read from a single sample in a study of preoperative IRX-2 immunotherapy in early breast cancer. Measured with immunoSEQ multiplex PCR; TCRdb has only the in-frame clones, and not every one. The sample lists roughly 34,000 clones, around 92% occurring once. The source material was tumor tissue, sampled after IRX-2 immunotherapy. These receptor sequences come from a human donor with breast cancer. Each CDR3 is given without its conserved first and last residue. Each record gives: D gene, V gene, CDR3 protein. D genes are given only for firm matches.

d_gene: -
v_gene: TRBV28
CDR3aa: ASRPPPGAGNTEAF

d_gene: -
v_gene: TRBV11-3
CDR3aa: ASSWDQSTDTQY

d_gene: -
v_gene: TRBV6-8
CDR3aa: ASSYPDGGLNTGELF

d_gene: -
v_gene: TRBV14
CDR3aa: ASSRLDTPYGYT

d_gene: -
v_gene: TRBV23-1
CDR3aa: ASSQGFNSPLH

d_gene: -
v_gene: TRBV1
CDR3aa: ASSQPKKGQGLWELF

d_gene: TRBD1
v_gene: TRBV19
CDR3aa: ASSTMTGGFGQPQH

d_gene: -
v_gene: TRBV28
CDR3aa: ASSLATGETQY

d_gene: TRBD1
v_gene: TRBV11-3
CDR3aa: ASSFTGGDGTEAF

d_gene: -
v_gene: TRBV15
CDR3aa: ATSRAGSNYGYT

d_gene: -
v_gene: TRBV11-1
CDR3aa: ASSLAAGSLVTEAF

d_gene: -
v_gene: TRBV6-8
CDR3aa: ASSKDSNYGYT

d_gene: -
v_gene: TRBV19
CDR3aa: ASSPKGLGQISEAF

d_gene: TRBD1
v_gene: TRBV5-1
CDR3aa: ASDRGRNTGELF

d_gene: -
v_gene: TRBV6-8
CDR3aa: ASSYWPGMVRGYT

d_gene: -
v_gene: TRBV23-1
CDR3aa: ASSREFNEKLF

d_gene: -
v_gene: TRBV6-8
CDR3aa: ASSYLGAVNTEAF

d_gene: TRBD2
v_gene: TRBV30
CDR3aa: AWSLKGLVSWNEQF

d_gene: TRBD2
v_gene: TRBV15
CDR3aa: ATSRGKTSGASTDTQY

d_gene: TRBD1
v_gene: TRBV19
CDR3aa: ASSKLRQGDVWNQPQH

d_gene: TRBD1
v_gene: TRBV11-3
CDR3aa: ASSPQGVHNEKLF

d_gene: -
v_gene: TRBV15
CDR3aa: ATSRGGNSYEQY

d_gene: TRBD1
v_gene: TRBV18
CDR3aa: ASSPQGGNTEAF

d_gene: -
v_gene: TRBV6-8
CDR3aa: ASSYGHPYGYT

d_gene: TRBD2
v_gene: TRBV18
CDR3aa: ASSPAGTSLLNEQF

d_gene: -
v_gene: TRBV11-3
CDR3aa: ASSLEVALLQETQY

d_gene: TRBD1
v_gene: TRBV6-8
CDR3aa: ASGTATDTQY

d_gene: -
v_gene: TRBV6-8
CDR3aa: ASSRTYPTGGTYEQY

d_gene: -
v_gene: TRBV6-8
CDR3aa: ASRAGAARRPQH

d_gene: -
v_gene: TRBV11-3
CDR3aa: ASSWIFGGVYNEQF

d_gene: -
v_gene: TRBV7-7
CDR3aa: ASSVDTGTTEAF

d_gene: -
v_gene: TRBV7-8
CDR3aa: ASSPPSEETQY

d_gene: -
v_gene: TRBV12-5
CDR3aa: ASGSNRTPWPYNEQF

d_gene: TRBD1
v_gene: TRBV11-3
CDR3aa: ASILSGTGAMNTEAF

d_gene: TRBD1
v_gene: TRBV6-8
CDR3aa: ASSYGTGHNEQF

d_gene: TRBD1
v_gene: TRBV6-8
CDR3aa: ASSAGQGNTEAF

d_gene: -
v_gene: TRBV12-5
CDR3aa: ASGLWLTGKYPIY

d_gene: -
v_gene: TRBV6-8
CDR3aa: ASSYLDGNTGELF

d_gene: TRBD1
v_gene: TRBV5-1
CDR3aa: ASSLLTGATNEKLF

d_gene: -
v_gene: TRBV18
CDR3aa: ASSPPGPANTGELF

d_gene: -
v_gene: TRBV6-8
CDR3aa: ASSVDGSNGELF

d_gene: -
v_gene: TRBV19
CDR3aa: ASSIPARGQGWNSPLH

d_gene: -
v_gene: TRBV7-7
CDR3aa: ASSLKSRKFVTGELF